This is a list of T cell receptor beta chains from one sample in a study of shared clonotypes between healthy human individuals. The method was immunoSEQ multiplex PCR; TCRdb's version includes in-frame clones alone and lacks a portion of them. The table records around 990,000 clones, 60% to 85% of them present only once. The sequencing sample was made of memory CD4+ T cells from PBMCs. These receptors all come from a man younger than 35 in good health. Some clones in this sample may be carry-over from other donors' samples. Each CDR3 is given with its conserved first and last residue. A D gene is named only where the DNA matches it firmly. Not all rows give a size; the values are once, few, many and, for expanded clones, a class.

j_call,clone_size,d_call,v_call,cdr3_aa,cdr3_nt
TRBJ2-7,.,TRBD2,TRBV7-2,CASSPSGASGRAYEQYF,TGTGCCAGCAGCCCGTCTGGGGCTAGCGGGAGAGCCTACGAGCAGTACTTC
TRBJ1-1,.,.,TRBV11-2,CASSLVRGLATEAFF,TGTGCCAGCAGCTTAGTGAGGGGTTTGGCCACTGAAGCTTTCTTT
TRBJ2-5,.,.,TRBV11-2,CASSLVPLSTQYF,TGTGCCAGCAGCTTAGTTCCGCTATCAACCCAGTACTTC
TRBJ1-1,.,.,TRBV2,CASSVQGSDTEAFF,TGTGCCAGCAGTGTCCAGGGGTCGGACACTGAAGCTTTCTTT
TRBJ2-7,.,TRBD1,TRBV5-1,CASSEIPGQGAEQYF,TGCGCCAGCAGCGAAATTCCGGGACAGGGTGCCGAGCAGTACTTC
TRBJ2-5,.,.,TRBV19,CASSGGPGGWETQYF,TGTGCCAGTAGCGGGGGACCAGGAGGGTGGGAGACCCAGTACTTC
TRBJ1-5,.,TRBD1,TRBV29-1,CSVRGQYSNQPQHF,TGCAGCGTGAGGGGACAGTATAGCAATCAGCCCCAGCATTTT
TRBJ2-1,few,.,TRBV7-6,CASSWRGSNEQFF,TGTGCCAGCAGCTGGAGGGGGAGTAATGAGCAGTTCTTC
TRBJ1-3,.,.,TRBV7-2,CASSPRWGEGTGNTIYF,TGTGCCAGCAGCCCGAGGTGGGGAGAGGGGACTGGAAACACCATATATTTT
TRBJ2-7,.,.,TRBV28,CASSFNDEQYF,TGTGCCAGCAGTTTTAATGACGAGCAGTACTTC
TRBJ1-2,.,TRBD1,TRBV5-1,CASSSSGTAGYGYTF,TGCGCCAGCAGCTCCTCCGGGACAGCGGGGTATGGCTACACCTTC
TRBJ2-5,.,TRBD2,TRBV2,CASSRQGGETQYF,TGTGCCAGCAGCCGCCAGGGAGGGGAGACCCAGTACTTC
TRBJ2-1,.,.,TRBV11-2,CASTPGSYNEQFF,TGTGCCAGCACCCCGGGAAGCTACAATGAGCAGTTCTTC
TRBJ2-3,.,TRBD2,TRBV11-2,CASRGGLSTDTQYF,TGTGCCAGCAGGGGAGGGCTAAGCACAGATACGCAGTATTTT
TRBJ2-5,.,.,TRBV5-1,CASSLVGPGETQYF,TGCGCCAGCAGCTTGGTGGGCCCGGGAGAAACCCAGTACTTC
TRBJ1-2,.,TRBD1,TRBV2,CASSDRDYGYTF,TGTGCCAGCAGCGACAGGGACTATGGCTACACCTTC
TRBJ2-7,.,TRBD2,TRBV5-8,CASSDGLATYEQYF,TGTGCCAGCAGCGACGGACTAGCGACCTACGAGCAGTACTTC
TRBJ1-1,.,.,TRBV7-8,CASSVRKNTEAFF,TGTGCCAGCAGCGTACGCAAGAACACTGAAGCTTTCTTT
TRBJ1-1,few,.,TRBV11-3,CASQGPNTEAFF,TGTGCCAGTCAGGGCCCGAACACTGAAGCTTTCTTT
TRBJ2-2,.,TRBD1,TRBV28,CASIRQGAGELFF,TGTGCCAGCATAAGGCAGGGGGCCGGGGAGCTGTTTTTT
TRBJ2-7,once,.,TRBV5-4,CASSSTAGTPNF,TGTGCCAGCAGCTCCACAGCCGGGACTCCAAACTTC
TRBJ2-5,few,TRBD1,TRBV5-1,CASSLVGQAQETQYF,TGCGCCAGCAGCTTGGTGGGACAGGCTCAAGAGACCCAGTACTTC
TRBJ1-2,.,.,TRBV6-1,CASRGIFILNGYTF,TGTGCCAGCAGGGGGATCTTCATTCTCAATGGCTACACCTTC
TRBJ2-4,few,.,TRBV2,CASSTLRWSAKNIQYF,TGTGCCAGCAGTACTTTGAGGTGGTCTGCCAAAAACATTCAGTACTTC
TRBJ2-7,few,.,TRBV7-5,CVRSLGEQYF,TGTGTCAGAAGCTTAGGGGAGCAGTACTTC
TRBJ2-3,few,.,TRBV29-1,CSVGSGWSDTQYF,TGCAGCGTTGGGTCGGGGTGGTCAGATACGCAGTATTTT
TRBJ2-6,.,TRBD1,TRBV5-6,CASSFYGDRILSGANVLTF,TGTGCCAGCAGCTTTTATGGGGACAGGATTCTCTCTGGGGCCAACGTCCTGACTTTC
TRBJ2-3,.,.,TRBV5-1,CASSKELNRDSRTDTQYF,TGCGCCAGCAGTAAGGAGCTCAACCGGGACTCACGCACAGATACGCAGTATTTT
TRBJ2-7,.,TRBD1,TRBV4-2,CASSQEGTGTYEQYF,TGTGCCAGCAGCCAAGAGGGGACAGGGACCTACGAGCAGTACTTC
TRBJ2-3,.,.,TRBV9,CASSATSQAPDTQYF,TGTGCCAGCAGCGCGACTAGTCAAGCCCCAGATACGCAGTATTTT
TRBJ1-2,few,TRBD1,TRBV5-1,CASSSQTGTGSTGYTF,TGCGCCAGCAGCTCCCAGACCGGGACAGGGTCCACTGGCTACACCTTC
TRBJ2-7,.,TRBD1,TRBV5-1,CASQMGQGAGEQYF,TGCGCCAGTCAGATGGGACAGGGGGCGGGAGAGCAGTACTTC
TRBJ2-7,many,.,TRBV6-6,CASSDTSYEQYF,TGTGCCAGCAGTGATACTAGTTACGAGCAGTACTTC
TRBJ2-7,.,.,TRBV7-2,CASSLGGSGTYEQYF,TGTGCCAGCAGCTTAGGAGGGTCGGGGACCTACGAGCAGTACTTC
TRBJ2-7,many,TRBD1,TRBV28,CASSATGGKSYEQYF,TGTGCCAGCAGTGCTACAGGGGGCAAGTCCTACGAGCAGTACTTC
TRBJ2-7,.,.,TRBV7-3,CASSLQPGREQYF,TGTGCCAGCAGCCTACAACCAGGGCGCGAGCAGTACTTC
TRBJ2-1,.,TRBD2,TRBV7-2,CASSLGRLAGIYEQFF,TGTGCCAGCAGCTTAGGCCGACTAGCGGGAATCTATGAGCAGTTCTTC
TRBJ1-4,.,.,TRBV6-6,CATRYATNEKLFF,TGTGCCACTAGATACGCAACTAATGAAAAACTGTTTTTT
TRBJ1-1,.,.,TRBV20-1,CSAGDVTEAFF,TGCAGTGCTGGGGATGTTACTGAAGCTTTCTTT
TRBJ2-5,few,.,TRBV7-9,CASSLDRGAAQETQYF,TGTGCCAGCAGCTTAGACCGAGGGGCTGCTCAAGAGACCCAGTACTTC
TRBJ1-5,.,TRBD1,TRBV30,CAFGQGWGQPQHF,TGTGCCTTCGGACAGGGCTGGGGTCAGCCCCAGCATTTT
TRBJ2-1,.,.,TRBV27,CASSYHRADNEQFF,TGTGCCAGCAGTTACCACAGGGCGGACAATGAGCAGTTCTTC
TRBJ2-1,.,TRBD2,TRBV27,CASSLSDSGRDSYNEQFF,TGTGCCAGCAGTTTATCCGATAGCGGGAGGGACTCCTACAATGAGCAGTTCTTC
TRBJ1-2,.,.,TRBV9,CASSVSDPDGGYTF,TGTGCCAGCAGCGTATCAGATCCAGACGGGGGCTACACCTTC
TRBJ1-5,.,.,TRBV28,CASSFSYSGSQHF,TGTGCCAGCAGTTTTTCATATTCGGGATCCCAGCATTTT
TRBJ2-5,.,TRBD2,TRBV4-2,CASSGSRGGNQETQYF,TGTGCCAGCAGCGGGTCTCGCGGGGGAAACCAAGAGACCCAGTACTTC
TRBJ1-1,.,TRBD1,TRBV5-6,CASTQGQANTEAFF,TGTGCCAGCACCCAGGGACAGGCGAACACTGAAGCTTTCTTT
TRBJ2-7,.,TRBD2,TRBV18,CASSPLGTSGRGNEQYF,TGTGCCAGCTCACCTCTCGGGACTAGCGGGAGAGGGAACGAGCAGTACTTC
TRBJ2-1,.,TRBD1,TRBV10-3,CAISALSGQGSANEQFF,TGTGCCATCAGTGCTTTATCGGGACAGGGGTCAGCGAATGAGCAGTTCTTC
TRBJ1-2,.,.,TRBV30,CAWTNTDDLGYTF,TGTGCCTGGACCAATACAGACGATCTGGGCTACACCTTC
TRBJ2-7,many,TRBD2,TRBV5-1,CASSSSGYEQYF,TGCGCCAGCAGCTCTAGCGGGTACGAGCAGTACTTC
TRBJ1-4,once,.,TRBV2,CASSEAPGRGGEKLFF,TGTGCCAGCAGTGAAGCCCCGGGACGAGGGGGTGAAAAACTGTTTTTT
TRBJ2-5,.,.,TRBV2,CASSARLYQETQYF,TGTGCCAGCAGTGCCCGTCTATACCAAGAGACCCAGTACTTC
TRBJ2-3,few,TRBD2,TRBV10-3,CAISEGRVVDTQYF,TGTGCCATCAGTGAAGGGAGGGTAGTAGATACGCAGTATTTT
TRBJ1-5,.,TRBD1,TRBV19,CASSIDREQPQHF,TGTGCCAGTAGTATCGACAGGGAACAGCCCCAGCATTTT
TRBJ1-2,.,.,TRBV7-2,CASSLAGFRHGYTF,TGTGCCAGCAGCTTAGCGGGGTTTAGGCATGGCTACACCTTC
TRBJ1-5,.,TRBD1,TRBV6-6,CASSPRQGANQPQHF,TGTGCCAGCAGTCCCAGACAGGGGGCCAATCAGCCCCAGCATTTT
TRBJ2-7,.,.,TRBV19,CASSERDGYEQYF,TGTGCCAGTAGCGAACGGGACGGCTACGAGCAGTACTTC
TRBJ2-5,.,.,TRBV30,CAWSYRGETQYF,TGTGCCTGGAGTTATCGGGGGGAGACCCAGTACTTC